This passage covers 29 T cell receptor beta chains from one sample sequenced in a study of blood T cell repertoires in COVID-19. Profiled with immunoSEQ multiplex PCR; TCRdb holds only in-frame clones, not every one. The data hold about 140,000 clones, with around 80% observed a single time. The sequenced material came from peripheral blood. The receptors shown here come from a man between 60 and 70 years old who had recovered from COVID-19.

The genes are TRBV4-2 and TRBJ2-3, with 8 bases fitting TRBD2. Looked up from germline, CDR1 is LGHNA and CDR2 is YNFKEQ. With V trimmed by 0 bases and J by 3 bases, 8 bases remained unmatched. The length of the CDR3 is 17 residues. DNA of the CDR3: TGTGCCAGCAGCCAAGACGGGGGTAGCGGGGAAACAGATACGCAGTATTTT. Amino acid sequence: CASSQDGGSGETDTQYF.

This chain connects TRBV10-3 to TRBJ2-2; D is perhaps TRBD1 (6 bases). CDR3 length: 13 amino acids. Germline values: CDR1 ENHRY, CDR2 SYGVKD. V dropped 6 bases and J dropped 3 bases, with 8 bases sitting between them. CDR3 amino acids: CAIRDSYTGELFF. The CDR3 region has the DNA TGTGCCATCAGGGACAGCTACACCGGGGAGCTGTTTTTT.

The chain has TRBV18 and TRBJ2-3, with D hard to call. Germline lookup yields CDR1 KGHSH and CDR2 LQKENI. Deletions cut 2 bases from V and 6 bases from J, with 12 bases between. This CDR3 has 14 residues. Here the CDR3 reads CASSPLADPDTQYF. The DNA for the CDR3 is TGTGCCAGCTCACCATTAGCTGATCCGGATACGCAGTATTTT.

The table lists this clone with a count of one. CDR3 DNA: TGTGCCAGCAGTCTTGTAGGGGAAGGCTACACCTTC. It translates to CASSLVGEGYTF. The chain links TRBV3-1 (or the pseudogene TRBV3-2) to TRBJ1-2, with D possibly being TRBD1 (5 bases). CDR3 length equals 12 residues. CDR1 LGHDT and CDR2 YNNKEL come from the germline V gene (reference sequence). V lost 6 bases and J 8 bases, leaving 13 bases between the germline ends.

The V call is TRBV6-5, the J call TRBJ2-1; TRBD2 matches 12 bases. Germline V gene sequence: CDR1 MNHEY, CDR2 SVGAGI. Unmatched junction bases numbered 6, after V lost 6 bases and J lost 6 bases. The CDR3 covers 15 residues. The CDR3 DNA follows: TGTGCCAGCAGGGAGGGACTAGCGGGTATCAATGAGCAGTTCTTC. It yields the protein CASREGLAGINEQFF.

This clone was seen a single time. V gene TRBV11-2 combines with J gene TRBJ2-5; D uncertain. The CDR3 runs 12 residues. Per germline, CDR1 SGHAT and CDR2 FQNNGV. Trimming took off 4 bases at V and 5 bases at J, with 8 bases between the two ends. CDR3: CASSSMRETQYF. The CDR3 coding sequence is TGTGCCAGCAGCTCGATGAGGGAGACCCAGTACTTC.

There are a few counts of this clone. The CDR3 coding sequence is TGTGCCAGCTCACTACAGGGTGCGACTGGAAACACCATATATTTT. Translated: CASSLQGATGNTIYF. This chain uses TRBV18 with TRBJ1-3, with a tentative D call TRBD1 (6 bases). The germline V gene has CDR1 KGHSH and CDR2 LQKENI. Deletions cut 4 bases from V and 2 bases from J, with 12 bases between. CDR3 length: 15 residues.

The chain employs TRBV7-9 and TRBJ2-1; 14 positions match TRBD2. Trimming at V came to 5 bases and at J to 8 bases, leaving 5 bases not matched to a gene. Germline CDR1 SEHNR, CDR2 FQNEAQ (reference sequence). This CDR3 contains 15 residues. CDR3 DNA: TGTGCCAGCAGCCGACTAGCGGGAGGGACACATGAGCAGTTCTTC. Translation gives CASSRLAGGTHEQFF.

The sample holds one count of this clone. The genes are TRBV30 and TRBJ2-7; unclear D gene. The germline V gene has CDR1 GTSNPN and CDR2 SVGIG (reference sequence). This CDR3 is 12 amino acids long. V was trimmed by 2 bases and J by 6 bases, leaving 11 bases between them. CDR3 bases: TGTGCCTGGAGTATTGGAGCCATCGAGCAGTACTTC. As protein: CAWSIGAIEQYF.

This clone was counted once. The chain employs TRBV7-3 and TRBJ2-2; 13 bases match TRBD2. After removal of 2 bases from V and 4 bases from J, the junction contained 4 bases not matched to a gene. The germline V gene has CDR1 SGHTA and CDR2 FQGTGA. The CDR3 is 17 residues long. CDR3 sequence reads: CASSLRTSGSVTGELFF. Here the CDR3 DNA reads TGTGCCAGCAGCTTACGGACTAGCGGGAGTGTCACCGGGGAGCTGTTTTTT.

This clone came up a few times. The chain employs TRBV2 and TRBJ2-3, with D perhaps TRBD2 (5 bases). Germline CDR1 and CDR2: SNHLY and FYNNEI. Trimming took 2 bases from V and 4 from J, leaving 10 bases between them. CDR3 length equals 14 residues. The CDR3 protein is CASSEHEGADTQYF. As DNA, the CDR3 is TGTGCCAGCAGTGAACATGAGGGAGCAGATACGCAGTATTTT.

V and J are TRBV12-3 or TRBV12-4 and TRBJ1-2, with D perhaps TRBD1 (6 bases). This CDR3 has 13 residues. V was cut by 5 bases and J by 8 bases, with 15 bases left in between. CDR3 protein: CASSTTGRRGYTF. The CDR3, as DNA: TGTGCCAGCAGTACAACAGGGCGGCGGGGCTACACCTTC.

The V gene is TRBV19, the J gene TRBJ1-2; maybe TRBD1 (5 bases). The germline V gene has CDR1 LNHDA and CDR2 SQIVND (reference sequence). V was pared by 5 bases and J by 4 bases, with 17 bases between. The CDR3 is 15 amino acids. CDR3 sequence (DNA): TGTGCCAGTAGTCTCGGCCCAGGGCGCGGCTATGGCTACACCTTC. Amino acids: CASSLGPGRGYGYTF.

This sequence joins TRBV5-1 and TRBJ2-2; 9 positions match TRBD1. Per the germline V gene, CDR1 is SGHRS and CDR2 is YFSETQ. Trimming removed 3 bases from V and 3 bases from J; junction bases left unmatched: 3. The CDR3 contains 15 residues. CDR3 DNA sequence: TGCGCCAGCAGCTCACAGGGGGCGGACACCGGGGAGCTGTTTTTT. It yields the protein CASSSQGADTGELFF.

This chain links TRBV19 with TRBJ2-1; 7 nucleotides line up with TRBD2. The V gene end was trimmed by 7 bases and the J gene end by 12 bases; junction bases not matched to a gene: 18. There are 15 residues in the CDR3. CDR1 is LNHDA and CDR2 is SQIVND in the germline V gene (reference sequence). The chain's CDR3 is CASTYGGSGVEGQFF. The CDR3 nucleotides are TGTGCCAGTACCTACGGGGGGTCGGGGGTTGAAGGGCAGTTCTTC.

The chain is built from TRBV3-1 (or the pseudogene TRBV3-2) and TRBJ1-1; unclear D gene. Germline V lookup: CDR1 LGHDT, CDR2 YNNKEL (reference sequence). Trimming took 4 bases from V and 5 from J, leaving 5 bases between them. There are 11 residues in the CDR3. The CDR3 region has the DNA TGTGCCAGCAGCCGCGCAACTGAAGCTTTCTTT. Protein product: CASSRATEAFF.

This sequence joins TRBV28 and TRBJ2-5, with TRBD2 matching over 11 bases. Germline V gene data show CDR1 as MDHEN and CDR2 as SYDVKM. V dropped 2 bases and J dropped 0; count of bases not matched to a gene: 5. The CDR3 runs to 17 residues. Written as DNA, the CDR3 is TGTGCCAGCAGTTTACGTAGGACTAGCGGGTACCAAGAGACCCAGTACTTC. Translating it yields CASSLRRTSGYQETQYF.

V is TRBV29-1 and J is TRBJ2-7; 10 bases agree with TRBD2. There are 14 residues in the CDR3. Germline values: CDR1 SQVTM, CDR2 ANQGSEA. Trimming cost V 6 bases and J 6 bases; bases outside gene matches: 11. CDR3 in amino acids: CSVELAGHLGEQYF. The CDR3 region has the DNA TGCAGCGTCGAACTAGCGGGGCACCTTGGCGAGCAGTACTTC.

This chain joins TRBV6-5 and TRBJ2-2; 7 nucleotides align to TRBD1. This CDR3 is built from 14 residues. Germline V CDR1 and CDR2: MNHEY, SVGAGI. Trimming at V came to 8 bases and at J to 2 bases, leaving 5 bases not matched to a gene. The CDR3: CASGDRVNTGELFF. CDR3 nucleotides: TGTGCCAGCGGCGACAGGGTCAACACCGGGGAGCTGTTTTTT.

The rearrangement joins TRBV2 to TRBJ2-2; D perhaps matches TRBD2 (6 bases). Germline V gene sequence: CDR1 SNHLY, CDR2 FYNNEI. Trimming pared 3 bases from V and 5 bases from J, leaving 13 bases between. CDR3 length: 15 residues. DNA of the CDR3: TGTGCCAGCAGTGAGCAGACTGGGGGGACCGGGGAGCTGTTTTTT. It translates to CASSEQTGGTGELFF.

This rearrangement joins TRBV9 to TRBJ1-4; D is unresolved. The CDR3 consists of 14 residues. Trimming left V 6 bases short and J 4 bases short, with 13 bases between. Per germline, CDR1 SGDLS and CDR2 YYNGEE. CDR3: CASNLGGINEKLFF. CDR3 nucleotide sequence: TGTGCCAGCAACCTGGGAGGGATTAATGAAAAACTGTTTTTT. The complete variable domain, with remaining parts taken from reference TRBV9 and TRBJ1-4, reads DSGVTQTPKHLITATGQRVTLRCSPRSGDLSVYWYQQSLDQGLQFLIQYYNGEERAKGNILERFSAQQFPDLHSELNLSSLELGDSALYFCASNLGGINEKLFFGSGTQLSVL.

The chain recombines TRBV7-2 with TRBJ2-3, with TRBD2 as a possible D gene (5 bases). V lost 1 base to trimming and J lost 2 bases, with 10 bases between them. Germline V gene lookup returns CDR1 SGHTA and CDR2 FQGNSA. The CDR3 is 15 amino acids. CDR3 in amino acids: CASSLVGSPTDTQYF. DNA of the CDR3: TGTGCCAGCAGCTTAGTGGGGAGCCCCACAGATACGCAGTATTTT.

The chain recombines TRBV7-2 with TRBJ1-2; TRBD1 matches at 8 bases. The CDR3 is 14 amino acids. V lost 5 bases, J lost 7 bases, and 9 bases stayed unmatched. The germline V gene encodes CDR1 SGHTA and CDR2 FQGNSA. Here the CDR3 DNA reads TGTGCCAGCAGCGAAGACAGGGGTAGTACTGGCTACACCTTC. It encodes CASSEDRGSTGYTF.

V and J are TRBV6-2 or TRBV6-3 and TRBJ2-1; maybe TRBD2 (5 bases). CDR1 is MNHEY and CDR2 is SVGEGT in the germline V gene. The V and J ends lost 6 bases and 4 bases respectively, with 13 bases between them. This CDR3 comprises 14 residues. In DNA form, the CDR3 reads TGTGCCAGCAGCCTCGAGGACTCTTACAATGAGCAGTTCTTC. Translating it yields CASSLEDSYNEQFF.

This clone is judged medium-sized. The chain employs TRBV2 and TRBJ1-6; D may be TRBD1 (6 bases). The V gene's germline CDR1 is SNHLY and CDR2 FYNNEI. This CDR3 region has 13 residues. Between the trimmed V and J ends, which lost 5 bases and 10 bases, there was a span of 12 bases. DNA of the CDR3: TGTGCCAGCAGTAACGGACAGAGCTCACCCCTCCACTTT. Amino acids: CASSNGQSSPLHF.

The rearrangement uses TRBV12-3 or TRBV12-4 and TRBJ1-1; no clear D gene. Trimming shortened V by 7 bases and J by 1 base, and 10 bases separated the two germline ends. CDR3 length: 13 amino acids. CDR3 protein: CASTLGANTEAFF. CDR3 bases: TGTGCCAGCACCCTTGGAGCGAACACTGAAGCTTTCTTT.

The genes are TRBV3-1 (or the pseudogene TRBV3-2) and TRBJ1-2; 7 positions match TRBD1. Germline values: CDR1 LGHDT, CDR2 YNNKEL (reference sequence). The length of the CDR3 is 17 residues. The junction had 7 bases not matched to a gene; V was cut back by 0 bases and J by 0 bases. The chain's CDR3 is CASSQDEAGGANYGYTF. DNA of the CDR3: TGTGCCAGCAGCCAAGATGAAGCAGGGGGAGCTAACTATGGCTACACCTTC.

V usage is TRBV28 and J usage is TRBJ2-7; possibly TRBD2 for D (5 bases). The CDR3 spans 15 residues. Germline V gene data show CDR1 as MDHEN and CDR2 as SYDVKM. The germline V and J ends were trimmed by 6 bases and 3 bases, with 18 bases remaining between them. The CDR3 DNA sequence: TGTGCCAGCAGAGCCGGTGGGAGTCTAGACTACGAGCAGTACTTC. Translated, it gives CASRAGGSLDYEQYF. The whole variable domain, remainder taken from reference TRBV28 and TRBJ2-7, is DVKVTQSSRYLVKRTGEKVFLECVQDMDHENMFWYRQDPGLGLRLIYFSYDVKMKEKGDIPEGYSVSREKKERFSLILESASTNQTSMYLCASRAGGSLDYEQYFGPGTRLTVT.

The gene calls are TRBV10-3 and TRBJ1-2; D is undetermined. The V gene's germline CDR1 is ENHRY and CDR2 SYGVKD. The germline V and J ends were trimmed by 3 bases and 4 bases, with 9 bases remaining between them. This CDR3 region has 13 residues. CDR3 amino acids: CAISDPRSYGYTF. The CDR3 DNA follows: TGTGCCATCAGTGACCCCAGGTCCTATGGCTACACCTTC.